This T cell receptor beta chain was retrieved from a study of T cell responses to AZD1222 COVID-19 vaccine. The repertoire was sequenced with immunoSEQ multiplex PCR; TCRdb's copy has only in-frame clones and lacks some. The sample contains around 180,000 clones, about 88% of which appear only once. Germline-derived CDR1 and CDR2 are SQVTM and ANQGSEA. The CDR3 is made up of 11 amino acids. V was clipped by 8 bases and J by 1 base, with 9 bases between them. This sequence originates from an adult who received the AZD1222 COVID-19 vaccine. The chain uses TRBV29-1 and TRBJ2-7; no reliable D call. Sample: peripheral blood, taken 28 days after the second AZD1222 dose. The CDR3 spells CSPEWSYEQYF. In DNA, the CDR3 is TGCAGCCCCGAGTGGTCCTACGAGCAGTACTTC.